A single sample is the source of the 4 T cell receptor beta chains below, sequenced in a study of T cells after yellow fever vaccination. TCRdb re-called the 5' RACE reads with MiXCR, one entry per CDR3 protein. This sample has 150,000 to 200,000 distinct CDR3 sequences, with approximately 11% found just once. Here the sequenced sample was CD8+ T cells sorted from PBMCs, taken 15 days after the yellow fever booster vaccination. The receptors originated from a man between 18 and 35 years old who received the YFV17D yellow fever vaccine.

The sample holds many counts of this clonotype. The genes are TRBV6-4 and TRBJ2-1; 14 bases line up with TRBD2. The germline gives CDR1 MRHNA, CDR2 SNTAGT. The CDR3 loop spans 16 amino acids. V lost 6 bases, J lost 8 bases, and 9 bases stayed unmatched. CDR3 nucleotide sequence: TGTGCCAGCAGCCCCGGACTAGCGGGGGGAGTCTATGAGCAGTTCTTC. Its translation is CASSPGLAGGVYEQFF.

Ten or more counts support this clonotype. The V and J genes are TRBV7-2 and TRBJ2-4; 7 nucleotides match TRBD1. V trimming: 1 base; J trimming: 14 bases; junction bases outside the gene matches: 14. Germline CDR1 SGHTA, CDR2 FQGNSA. The CDR3 runs to 15 residues. CDR3 nucleotide sequence: TGTGCCAGCAGCTTAGAGATAGAAGGGGGCCGGCGAAAGTACTTC. It yields the protein CASSLEIEGGRRKYF.

V gene TRBV4-1 combines with J gene TRBJ2-5, with a weak D call TRBD1 (6 bases). This CDR3 is 15 amino acids long. From germline, CDR1 is MGHRA and CDR2 YSYEKL. V lost 0 bases, J lost 1 base, and 9 bases lay in between. The CDR3 protein is CASSQEGHLQETQYF. CDR3 sequence (DNA): TGCGCCAGCAGCCAAGAGGGACACCTCCAAGAGACCCAGTACTTC.

This clonotype was recorded many times. The chain employs TRBV10-3 and TRBJ2-7; perhaps D is TRBD1 or TRBD2 (5 bases each). Trimming left V 10 bases short and J 7 bases short, with 17 bases between. Looked up from germline, CDR1 is ENHRY and CDR2 is SYGVKD. The CDR3 runs 12 residues. The CDR3 bases are TGTGCCAGCCGGGACCCACAACGGGAGCAGTACGTC. Protein product: CASRDPQREQYV.